This TCR beta chain was found in a study of shared clonotypes between healthy human individuals. Sequencing was performed with immunoSEQ multiplex PCR; in TCRdb, only in-frame clones are kept and a portion is missing. Of over a million clones in the sample, more than 95% were seen once. This CDR3 region has 14 residues. The germline gives CDR1 MDHEN, CDR2 SYDVKM. V was clipped by 5 bases and J by 0 bases, with 10 bases between them. The clonotype was recovered from a young man in good health. The chain has TRBV28 and TRBJ1-1; D uncertain. Input material: naive CD4+ T cells sorted from blood. Subset in this sample: CD45RA+ positively selected. CDR3 sequence: CASSPPIMNTEAFF. CDR3 coding DNA: TGTGCCAGCAGTCCGCCAATCATGAACACTGAAGCTTTCTTT.